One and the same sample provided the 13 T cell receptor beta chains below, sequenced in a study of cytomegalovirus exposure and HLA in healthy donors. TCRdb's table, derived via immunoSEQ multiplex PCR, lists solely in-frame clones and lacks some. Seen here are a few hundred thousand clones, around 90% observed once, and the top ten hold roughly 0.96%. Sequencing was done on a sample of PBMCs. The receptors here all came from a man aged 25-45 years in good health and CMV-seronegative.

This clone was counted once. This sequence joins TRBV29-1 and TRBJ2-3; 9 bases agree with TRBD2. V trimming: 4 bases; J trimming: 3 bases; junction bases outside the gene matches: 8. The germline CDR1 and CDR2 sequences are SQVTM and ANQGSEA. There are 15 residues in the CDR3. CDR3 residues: CSVVASGGYTDTQYF. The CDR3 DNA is TGCAGCGTTGTGGCGAGCGGGGGGTATACAGATACGCAGTATTTT.

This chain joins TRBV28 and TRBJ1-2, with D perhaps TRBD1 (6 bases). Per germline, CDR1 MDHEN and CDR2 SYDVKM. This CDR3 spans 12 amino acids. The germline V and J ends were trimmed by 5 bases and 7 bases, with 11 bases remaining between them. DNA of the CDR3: TGTGCCAGCAGTGTTAACAGGGTTGGCTACACCTTC. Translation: CASSVNRVGYTF.

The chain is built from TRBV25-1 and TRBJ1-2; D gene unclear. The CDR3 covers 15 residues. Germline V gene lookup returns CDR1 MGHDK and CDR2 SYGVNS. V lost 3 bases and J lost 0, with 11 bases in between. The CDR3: CASSELGSPNYGYTF. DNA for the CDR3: TGTGCCAGCAGTGAGTTAGGGAGCCCTAACTATGGCTACACCTTC.

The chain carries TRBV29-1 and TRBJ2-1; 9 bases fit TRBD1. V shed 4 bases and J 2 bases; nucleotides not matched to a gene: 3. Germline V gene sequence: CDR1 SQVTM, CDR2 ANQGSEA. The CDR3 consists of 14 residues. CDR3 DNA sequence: TGCAGCGTTGTGGGACAGGGTCCCTACAATGAGCAGTTCTTC. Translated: CSVVGQGPYNEQFF.

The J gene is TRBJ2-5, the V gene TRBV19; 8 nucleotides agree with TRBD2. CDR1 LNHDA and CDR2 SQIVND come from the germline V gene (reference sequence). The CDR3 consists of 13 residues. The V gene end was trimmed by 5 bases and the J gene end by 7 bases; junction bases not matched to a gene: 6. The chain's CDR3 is CASSDNREGTQYF. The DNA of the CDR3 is TGTGCCAGTAGTGATAATCGGGAGGGGACCCAGTACTTC.

CDR3 amino acids: CASSLLGLAGVGNIQYF. The CDR3 coding sequence is TGTGCCAGCAGCTTATTGGGACTAGCGGGGGTAGGAAACATTCAGTACTTC. The V call is TRBV7-2, the J call TRBJ2-4; 14 bases fit TRBD2. Germline V gene data show CDR1 as SGHTA and CDR2 as FQGNSA. The CDR3 is made up of 17 amino acids. Trimming took 2 bases from V and 6 from J; bases not matched to a gene: 6. Variable domain in full (rest from reference TRBV7-2 and TRBJ2-4): GAGVSQSPSNKVTEKGKDVELRCDPISGHTALYWYRQSLGQGLEFLIYFQGNSAPDKSGLPSDRFSAERTGGSVSTLTIQRTQQEDSAVYLCASSLLGLAGVGNIQYFGAGTRLSVL.

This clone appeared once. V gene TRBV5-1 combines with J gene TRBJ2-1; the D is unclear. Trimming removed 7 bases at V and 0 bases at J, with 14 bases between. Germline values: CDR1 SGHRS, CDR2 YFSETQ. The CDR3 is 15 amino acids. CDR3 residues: CASRPDMSSYNEQFF. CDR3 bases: TGCGCCAGCCGACCTGACATGAGCTCCTACAATGAGCAGTTCTTC.

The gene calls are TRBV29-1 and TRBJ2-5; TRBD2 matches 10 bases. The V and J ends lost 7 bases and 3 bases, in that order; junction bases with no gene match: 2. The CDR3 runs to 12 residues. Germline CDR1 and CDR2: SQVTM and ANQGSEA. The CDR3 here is CSGGLAEETQYF. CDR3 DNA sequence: TGCAGCGGAGGACTAGCGGAAGAGACCCAGTACTTC. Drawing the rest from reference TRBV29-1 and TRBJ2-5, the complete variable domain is SAVISQKPSRDICQRGTSLTIQCQVDSQVTMMFWYRQQPGQSLTLIATANQGSEATYESGFVIDKFPISRPNLTFSTLTVSNMSPEDSSIYLCSGGLAEETQYFGPGTRLLVL.

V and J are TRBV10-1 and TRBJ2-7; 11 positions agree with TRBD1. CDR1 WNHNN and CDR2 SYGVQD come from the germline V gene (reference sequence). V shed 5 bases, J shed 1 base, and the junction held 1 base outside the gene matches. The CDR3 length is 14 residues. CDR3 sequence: CASSRDRGSYEQYF. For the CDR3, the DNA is TGCGCCAGCAGTAGGGACAGGGGGTCCTACGAGCAGTACTTC.

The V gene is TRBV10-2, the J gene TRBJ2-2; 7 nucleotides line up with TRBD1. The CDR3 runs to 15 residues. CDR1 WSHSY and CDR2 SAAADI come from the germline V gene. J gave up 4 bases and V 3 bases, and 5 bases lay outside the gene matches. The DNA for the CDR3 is TGCGCCAGCAGTGATTACAGGGGCTCCACCGGGGAGCTGTTTTTT. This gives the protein CASSDYRGSTGELFF.

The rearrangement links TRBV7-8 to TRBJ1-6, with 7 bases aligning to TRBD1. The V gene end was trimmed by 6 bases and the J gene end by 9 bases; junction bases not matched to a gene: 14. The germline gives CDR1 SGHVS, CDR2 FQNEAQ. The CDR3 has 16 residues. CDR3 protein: CASRSQGWGGSSPLHF. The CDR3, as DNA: TGTGCCAGCAGGTCACAGGGGTGGGGTGGGTCTTCACCCCTCCACTTT.

The CDR3 DNA sequence: TGTGCCAGCAGTTGGACAGGACTCAATAGCAATCAGCCCCAGCATTTT. Translated: CASSWTGLNSNQPQHF. The chain is built from TRBV6-6 and TRBJ1-5; 7 bases match TRBD1. The trim removed 4 bases at V and 0 bases at J, leaving 6 bases unmatched. The germline CDR1 and CDR2 sequences are MNHNY and SVGAGI (reference sequence). The CDR3 is 16 amino acids.

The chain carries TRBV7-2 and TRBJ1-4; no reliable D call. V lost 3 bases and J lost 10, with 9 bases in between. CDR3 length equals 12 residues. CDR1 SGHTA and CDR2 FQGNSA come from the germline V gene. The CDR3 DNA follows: TGTGCCAGCAGCTTCGGGTCCGGAAAACTGTTTTTT. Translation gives CASSFGSGKLFF.